The 18 T cell receptor beta chains below were found in one sample sequenced in a study of cytomegalovirus exposure and HLA in healthy donors. It was with 60 Vbeta and 13 Jbeta primers that the PCR ran. The table came from immunoSEQ multiplex PCR; TCRdb's copy has only in-frame clones and leaves some out. The sample holds just over 150,000 clones, about 86% seen once. Sequenced input: PBMCs. The receptors stem from a woman younger than 35 in good health and CMV-seronegative.

V gene TRBV23-1 combines with J gene TRBJ2-1; 8 bases are a match to TRBD1. TRBV23-1 is known as an ORF, though its function is uncertain. This CDR3 has 16 amino acids. V dropped 6 bases and J dropped 4; count of bases not matched to a gene: 11. The CDR3 protein is CASSRETGESYNEQFF. The CDR3 nucleotides read TGCGCCAGCAGCCGGGAGACAGGGGAGTCATACAATGAGCAGTTCTTC.

V usage is TRBV19 and J usage is TRBJ1-5; possibly TRBD1 for D (6 bases). CDR1 and CDR2 from the germline V gene are LNHDA and SQIVND (reference sequence). Deletions cut 6 bases from V and 5 bases from J, with 11 bases between. The CDR3 extends over 13 amino acids. The DNA of the CDR3 is TGTGCCAGTAGAGGGGGATTCCATCAGCCCCAGCATTTT. It is translated as CASRGGFHQPQHF.

This chain connects TRBV5-1 to TRBJ2-7; D remains ambiguous. Trimming pared 2 bases from V and 2 bases from J, leaving 11 bases between. Germline assignment: CDR1 SGHRS and CDR2 YFSETQ. The length of the CDR3 is 14 residues. CDR3 residues: CASSFTVPTYEQYF. The CDR3 DNA is TGCGCCAGCAGCTTTACAGTTCCCACCTACGAGCAGTACTTC.

The rearrangement links TRBV4-1 to TRBJ1-3; a weak D match, TRBD1 (5 bases). This CDR3 has 16 residues. V was clipped by 2 bases and J by 1 base, with 12 bases between them. CDR1 MGHRA and CDR2 YSYEKL come from the germline V gene. The CDR3 here is CASSQPSRGSGNTIYF. The CDR3 DNA follows: TGCGCCAGCAGCCAACCTAGTAGGGGATCTGGAAACACCATATATTTT.

The gene calls are TRBV27 and TRBJ2-3; tentatively, D is TRBD2 (6 bases). Trimming left V 5 bases short and J 0 bases short, with 9 bases between. Germline-derived CDR1 and CDR2 are MNHEY and SMNVEV (reference sequence). CDR3 length equals 14 residues. The CDR3 DNA follows: TGTGCCAGCAGTCCACTAGCCAGCACAGATACGCAGTATTTT. Protein product: CASSPLASTDTQYF.

The chain is built from TRBV5-4 and TRBJ2-1; no firm D call. The CDR3 is 14 residues long. V was clipped by 4 bases and J by 2 bases, with 10 bases between them. Germline V gives CDR1 SGHNT, CDR2 YYREEE (reference sequence). The DNA of the CDR3 is TGTGCCAGCAGCGAGTCAAAAACCTACAATGAGCAGTTCTTC. It is translated as CASSESKTYNEQFF.

The sample holds one count of this clone. The rearrangement joins TRBV4-2 to TRBJ2-1; possibly TRBD1 for D (5 bases). CDR1 is LGHNA and CDR2 is YNFKEQ in the germline V gene. The CDR3 consists of 16 residues. With 0 bases removed from V and 1 base from J, the gap between germline ends came to 10 bases. The CDR3 reads CASSQEGRVSYNEQFF. DNA for the CDR3: TGTGCCAGCAGCCAAGAAGGCAGGGTATCCTACAATGAGCAGTTCTTC.

This clone was counted between two and nine times. This chain connects TRBV4-1 to TRBJ1-3; maybe TRBD1 (5 bases). Trimming cost V 1 base and J 0 bases, with 22 bases left between them. The CDR3 consists of 20 residues. Germline CDR1 MGHRA, CDR2 YSYEKL. In DNA, the CDR3 is TGCGCCAGCAGCCAAGTGTTTCGACGCGGGACTGCCAGCTCTGGAAACACCATATATTTT. Translation gives CASSQVFRRGTASSGNTIYF.

The chain couples TRBV6-6 to TRBJ1-1, with D possibly matching TRBD1 (6 bases). The germline CDR1 and CDR2 sequences are MNHNY and SVGAGI (reference sequence). Deletions cut 8 bases from V and 11 bases from J, with 21 bases between. This CDR3 spans 13 amino acids. The CDR3 DNA reads TGTGCCAGCCTTCTCGGGGGGCATGGGGTGGCTTTCTTT. Its translation: CASLLGGHGVAFF.

The chain employs TRBV30 and TRBJ2-1; 7 bases agree with TRBD1. This CDR3 spans 14 amino acids. From germline, CDR1 is GTSNPN and CDR2 SVGIG (reference sequence). The junction had 8 bases not matched to a gene; V was cut back by 4 bases and J by 5 bases. The DNA of the CDR3 is TGTGCCTGGACCACAGGGGCAGGGCACAATGAGCAGTTCTTC. Amino acids: CAWTTGAGHNEQFF.

The chain recombines TRBV18 with TRBJ2-2, with 13 bases identical to TRBD2. Germline values: CDR1 KGHSH, CDR2 LQKENI. J gave up 6 bases and V 3 bases, and 4 bases lay outside the gene matches. CDR3 size: 16 residues. Here the CDR3 DNA reads TGTGCCAGCTCACCGACTAGCGGGAGGCCCCCCGGGGAGCTGTTTTTT. This sequence encodes CASSPTSGRPPGELFF.

This chain links TRBV28 with TRBJ1-2, with 7 bases matching TRBD1. This CDR3 is built from 16 residues. The V and J ends lost 5 bases and 3 bases, in that order; junction bases with no gene match: 12. Germline V gene sequence: CDR1 MDHEN, CDR2 SYDVKM. The CDR3 loop is CASSPWGQGVDYGYTF. Here the CDR3 DNA reads TGTGCCAGCAGTCCTTGGGGTCAGGGGGTCGACTATGGCTACACCTTC.

This clone came up once. The chain combines TRBV28 with TRBJ1-3; possible D gene TRBD1, 5 bases. This CDR3 contains 14 residues. CDR1 is MDHEN, CDR2 SYDVKM, per germline. V lost 7 bases and J lost 4, with 14 bases in between. This CDR3 reads CASNLQGSGNTIYF. The CDR3 DNA is TGTGCCAGCAACCTCCAGGGCTCGGGAAACACCATATATTTT.

The CDR3, as DNA: TGTGCCAGCAGTATCAGCGATCCCTACGAGCAGTACTTC. The encoded protein is CASSISDPYEQYF. J is TRBJ2-7 and V is TRBV28; D gene unclear. From germline, CDR1 is MDHEN and CDR2 SYDVKM. This CDR3 is 13 amino acids long. V dropped 5 bases and J dropped 2 bases, with 10 bases sitting between them.

The chain recombines TRBV27 with TRBJ1-2, with D tentatively TRBD1 (5 bases). Germline CDR1 is MNHEY and CDR2 is SMNVEV (reference sequence). V was pared by 7 bases and J by 4 bases, with 10 bases between. The CDR3 is made up of 12 amino acids. The CDR3 spells CASMDKFYGYTF. The CDR3 nucleotides read TGTGCCAGCATGGACAAATTCTATGGCTACACCTTC.

This clone was found once. The chain is built from TRBV27 and TRBJ1-2; TRBD1 is a possible D gene (6 bases). The CDR3 length is 13 residues. The germline CDR1 and CDR2 sequences are MNHEY and SMNVEV (reference sequence). Trimming removed 5 bases from V and 7 bases from J, with 14 bases in between. The CDR3 bases are TGTGCCAGCAGTCGAACAGGGTTTCGTGGCTACACCTTC. Its protein product is CASSRTGFRGYTF.

This clone was found once. The chain carries TRBV12-5 and TRBJ1-6, with D possibly matching TRBD1 (5 bases). Trimming took off 8 bases at V and 5 bases at J, with 7 bases between the two ends. Germline CDR1 and CDR2: LGHNT and FRNRAP. The CDR3 runs 12 residues. CDR3 protein: CASCRDNSPLHF. In DNA, the CDR3 is TGTGCTAGTTGCAGGGATAATTCACCCCTCCACTTT.

The CDR3 nucleotides are TGTGCCATCAGTGCCCTAGCGGGGGGGTCTGTACAAGAGACCCAGTACTTC. As protein: CAISALAGGSVQETQYF. This chain links TRBV10-3 with TRBJ2-5; 12 nucleotides align to TRBD2. V lost 4 bases, J lost 2 bases, and 8 bases stayed unmatched. Looked up from germline, CDR1 is ENHRY and CDR2 is SYGVKD. This CDR3 has 17 amino acids.